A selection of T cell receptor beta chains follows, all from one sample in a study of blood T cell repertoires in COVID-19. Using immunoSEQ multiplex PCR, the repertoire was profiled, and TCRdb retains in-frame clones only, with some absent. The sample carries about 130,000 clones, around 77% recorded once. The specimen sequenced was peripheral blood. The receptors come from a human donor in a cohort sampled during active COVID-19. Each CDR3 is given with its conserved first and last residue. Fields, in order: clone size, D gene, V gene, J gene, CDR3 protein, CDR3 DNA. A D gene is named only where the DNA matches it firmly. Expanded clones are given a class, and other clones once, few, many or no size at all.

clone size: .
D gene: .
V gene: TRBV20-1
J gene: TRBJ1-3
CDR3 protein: CSASKGRTFSGNTIYF
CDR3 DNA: TGCAGTGCTAGTAAGGGCAGGACTTTCTCTGGAAACACCATATATTTT

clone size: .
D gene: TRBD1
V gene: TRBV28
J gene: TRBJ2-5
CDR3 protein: CASSPGDSVAQETQYF
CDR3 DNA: TGTGCCAGCAGTCCCGGGGACAGCGTGGCCCAAGAGACCCAGTACTTC

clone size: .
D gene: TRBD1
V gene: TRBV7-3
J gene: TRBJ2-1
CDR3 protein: CASSSPRDREEDEQFF
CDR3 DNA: TGTGCCAGCAGCTCACCCCGGGACAGGGAAGAGGATGAGCAGTTCTTC

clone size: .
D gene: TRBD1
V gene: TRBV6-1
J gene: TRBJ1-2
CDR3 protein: CASSEPGQGNYGYTF
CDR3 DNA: TGTGCCAGCAGTGAGCCGGGACAGGGCAACTATGGCTACACCTTC

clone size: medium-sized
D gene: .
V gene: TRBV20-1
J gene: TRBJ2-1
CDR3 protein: CSARLNNEQFF
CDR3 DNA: TGCAGTGCTAGATTAAACAATGAGCAGTTCTTC

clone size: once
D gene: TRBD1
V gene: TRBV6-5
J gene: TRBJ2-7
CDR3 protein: CASSRPGQGNNEQYF
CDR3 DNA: TGTGCCAGCAGCCGGCCGGGACAGGGTAACAACGAGCAGTACTTC

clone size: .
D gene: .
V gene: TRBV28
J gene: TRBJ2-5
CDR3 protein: CASSFLGGGPQETQYF
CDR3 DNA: TGTGCCAGCAGTTTCTTAGGGGGGGGGCCCCAAGAGACCCAGTACTTC

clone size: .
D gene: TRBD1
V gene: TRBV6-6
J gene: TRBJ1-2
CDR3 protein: CASSPPTGLEHTF
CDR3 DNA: TGTGCCAGCAGTCCTCCGACAGGGTTGGAACACACCTTC

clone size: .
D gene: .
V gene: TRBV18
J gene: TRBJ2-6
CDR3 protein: CASSPLGSFPVSGANVLTF
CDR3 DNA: TGTGCCAGCTCACCACTAGGGAGTTTCCCCGTCTCTGGGGCCAACGTCCTGACTTTC

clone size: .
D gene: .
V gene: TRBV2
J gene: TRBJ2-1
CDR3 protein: CASRLGGDNEQFF
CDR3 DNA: TGTGCCAGCAGGCTCGGAGGGGACAATGAGCAGTTCTTC

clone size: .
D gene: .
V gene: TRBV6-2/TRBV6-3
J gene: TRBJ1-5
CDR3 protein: CASSYSIRAGQPQHF
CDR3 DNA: TGTGCCAGCAGTTACTCAATCAGGGCCGGGCAGCCCCAGCATTTT

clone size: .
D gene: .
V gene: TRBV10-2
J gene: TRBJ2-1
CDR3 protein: CASSESSPPVGAGSYNEQFF
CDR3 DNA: TGCGCCAGCAGTGAGTCCTCCCCTCCCGTAGGGGCAGGGTCTTACAATGAGCAGTTCTTC

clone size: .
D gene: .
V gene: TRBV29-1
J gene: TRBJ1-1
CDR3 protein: CSDTGRVTEAFF
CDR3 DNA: TGCAGCGACACAGGGAGGGTGACTGAAGCTTTCTTT

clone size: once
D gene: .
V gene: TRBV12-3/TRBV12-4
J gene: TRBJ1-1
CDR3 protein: CASSLEGGTEAFF
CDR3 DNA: TGTGCCAGCAGTTTGGAGGGAGGGACTGAAGCTTTCTTT

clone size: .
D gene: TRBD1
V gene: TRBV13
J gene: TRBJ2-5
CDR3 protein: CASSWDRGETQYF
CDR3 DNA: TGTGCCAGCAGTTGGGACAGGGGGGAGACCCAGTACTTC

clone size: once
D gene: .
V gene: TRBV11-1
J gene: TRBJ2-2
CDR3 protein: CASSLAPSGRNTGELFF
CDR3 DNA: TGTGCCAGCAGCTTAGCGCCCAGCGGGCGGAACACCGGGGAGCTGTTTTTT

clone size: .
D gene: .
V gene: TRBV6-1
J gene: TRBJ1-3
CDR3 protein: CASSEPGAASNTIYF
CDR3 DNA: TGTGCCAGCAGTGAACCAGGGGCGGCTAGCAACACCATATATTTT

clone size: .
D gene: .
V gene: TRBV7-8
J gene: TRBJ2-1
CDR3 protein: CASSLPPGLYNEQFF
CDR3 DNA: TGTGCCAGCAGCCTCCCCCCGGGACTTTACAATGAGCAGTTCTTC

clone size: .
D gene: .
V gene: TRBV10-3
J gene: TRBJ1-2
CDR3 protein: CAISDSPGDGYTF
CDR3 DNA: TGTGCCATCAGTGACTCTCCAGGGGATGGCTACACCTTC

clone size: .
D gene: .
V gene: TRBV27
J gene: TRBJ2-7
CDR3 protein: CASSLSSRAYEQYF
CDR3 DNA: TGTGCCAGCAGTTTATCGAGCAGGGCCTACGAGCAGTACTTC

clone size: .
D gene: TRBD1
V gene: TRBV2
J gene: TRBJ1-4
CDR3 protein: CASRDGTGRTNEKLFF
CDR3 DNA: TGTGCCAGCAGAGACGGGACAGGGAGGACTAATGAAAAACTGTTTTTT

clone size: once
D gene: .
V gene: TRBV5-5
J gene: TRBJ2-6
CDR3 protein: CASFLGGTLAGANVLTF
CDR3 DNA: TGTGCCAGCTTCCTGGGGGGTACTTTGGCTGGGGCCAACGTCCTGACTTTC

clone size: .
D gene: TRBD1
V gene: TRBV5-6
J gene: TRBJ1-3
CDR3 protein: CASSLGTGIGNTIYF
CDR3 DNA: TGTGCCAGCAGCTTAGGGACAGGGATTGGAAACACCATATATTTT